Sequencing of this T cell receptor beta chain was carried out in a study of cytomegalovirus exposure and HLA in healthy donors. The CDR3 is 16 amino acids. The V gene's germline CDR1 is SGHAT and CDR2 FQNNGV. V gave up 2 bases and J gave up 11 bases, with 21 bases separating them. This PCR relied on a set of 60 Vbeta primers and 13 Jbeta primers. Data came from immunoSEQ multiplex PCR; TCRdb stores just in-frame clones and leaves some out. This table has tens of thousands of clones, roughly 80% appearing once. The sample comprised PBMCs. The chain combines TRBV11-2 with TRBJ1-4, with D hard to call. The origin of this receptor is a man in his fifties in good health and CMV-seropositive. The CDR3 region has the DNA TGTGCCAGCAGCTTACAGCTCCGAACGTCTAGTGGGAAACTGTTTTTT. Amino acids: CASSLQLRTSSGKLFF.